A single sample is the source of the 30 T cell receptor beta chains below, sequenced in a study of spatial heterogeneity in lung cancer. Described time point: sample taken at primary tumor resection. Extraction of whole RNA from tumor, nontumor lung or frozen PBMC preceded unsorted sequencing. MiXCR, run by TCRdb on the 5' RACE reads, gives a single entry per CDR3 protein. Altogether about 85,000 distinct CDR3 sequences are present, approximately 21% being singletons, with the ten largest covering about 6.6%. Sequenced material: PBMCs, taken at surgery. These receptors were taken from a male donor with early-stage non-small cell lung cancer.

This clonotype was picked up a small number of times. The chain couples TRBV3-1 to TRBJ1-1; a weak D match, TRBD1 (5 bases). CDR1 and CDR2 (germline): LGHDT, YNNKEL (reference sequence). CDR3 length equals 15 residues. Between the trimmed V and J ends, which lost 4 bases and 1 base, there was a span of 13 bases. CDR3 sequence: CASSLGNTGNTEAFF. DNA of the CDR3: TGTGCCAGCAGCCTGGGAAACACAGGGAACACTGAAGCTTTCTTT.

The chain employs TRBV20-1 and TRBJ2-7, with 9 positions matching TRBD1. Germline CDR1 and CDR2: DFQATT and SNEGSKA (reference sequence). The CDR3 runs 13 residues. Losses at the gene ends were 5 bases for V and 5 bases for J; bases not matched to a gene: 7. The CDR3 DNA reads as TGCAGTGCTGCCGACAGGGGGAGGGACGAGCAGTACTTC. Amino acid sequence: CSAADRGRDEQYF.

This clonotype occurred a few times. J is TRBJ2-7 and V is TRBV5-1; unclear D gene. Germline loops: CDR1 SGHRS, CDR2 YFSETQ. The length of the CDR3 is 12 residues. Trimming removed 4 bases from V and 3 bases from J, with 8 bases in between. The CDR3 region is CASSEGNYEQYF. The CDR3 nucleotides are TGCGCCAGCAGCGAAGGGAACTACGAGCAGTACTTC.

V is TRBV27 and J is TRBJ1-5, with 10 bases aligning to TRBD1. Per the germline V gene, CDR1 is MNHEY and CDR2 is SMNVEV (reference sequence). The CDR3 has 14 residues. J was trimmed by 7 bases and V by 6 bases; bases with no gene match: 6. For the CDR3, the DNA is TGTGCCAGCAGGATACGGACAGGGGGACAGCCCCAGCATTTT. Protein sequence: CASRIRTGGQPQHF.

This clonotype was detected only a few times. V gene TRBV29-1 combines with J gene TRBJ2-3; D gene unclear. Germline V gene sequence: CDR1 SQVTM, CDR2 ANQGSEA. There are 14 residues in the CDR3. The V and J ends lost 3 bases and 2 bases respectively, with 12 bases between them. CDR3 sequence reads: CSVDRSKATDTQYF. The CDR3, as DNA: TGCAGCGTTGATCGCTCTAAGGCCACAGATACGCAGTATTTT.

This clonotype has a handful of counts. The rearrangement joins TRBV5-4 to TRBJ2-2; no definite D call. Germline V gene data show CDR1 as SGHNT and CDR2 as YYREEE (reference sequence). Trimming removed 0 bases at V and 1 base at J, with 10 bases between. The CDR3 has 16 residues. CDR3 sequence (DNA): TGTGCCAGCAGCTTGGGGCAGCCTGGGAACACCGGGGAGCTGTTTTTT. It encodes CASSLGQPGNTGELFF.

Many counts were recorded for this clonotype. This chain uses TRBV10-3 with TRBJ2-3; perhaps TRBD1 as D (5 bases). Trimming shortened V by 10 bases and J by 1 base, and 18 bases separated the two germline ends. CDR1 is ENHRY and CDR2 is SYGVKD in the germline V gene. The CDR3 runs 15 residues. CDR3 loop: CATSRDSPGTDTQYF. For the CDR3, the DNA is TGTGCCACCTCCCGTGACAGCCCAGGCACAGATACGCAGTATTTT.

The rearrangement uses TRBV10-2 and TRBJ2-7; 7 bases align to TRBD2. V gave up 8 bases and J gave up 3 bases; unmatched junction bases: 7. Germline V gives CDR1 WSHSY, CDR2 SAAADI. CDR3 size: 13 residues. In DNA, the CDR3 is TGCGCCAGCTCAAGCGGGATTGACTACGAGCAGTACTTC. Translating it yields CASSSGIDYEQYF.

This clonotype was recorded a few times. This chain links TRBV6-5 with TRBJ2-5; 7 bases match TRBD1. Germline trimming cut 6 bases from V and 6 bases from J; bases unmatched to any gene: 7. From germline, CDR1 is MNHEY and CDR2 SVGAGI. CDR3 size: 13 residues. The CDR3: CASSSQGWKTQYF. CDR3 DNA sequence: TGTGCCAGCAGCTCACAGGGGTGGAAGACCCAGTACTTC.

This clonotype was seen only a few times. CDR3 region: CASSQIRDTLTYNEQFF. CDR3 sequence (DNA): TGTGCCAGCAGCCAGATCCGGGACACCCTAACCTACAATGAGCAGTTCTTC. V and J are TRBV27 and TRBJ2-1; tentative D call: TRBD1 (6 bases). The CDR3 extends over 17 amino acids. V was cut by 6 bases and J by 2 bases, with 20 bases left in between. Germline CDR1 MNHEY, CDR2 SMNVEV (reference sequence).

The V and J genes are TRBV25-1 and TRBJ2-5, with D hard to call. The CDR3 has 13 residues. Between the trimmed V and J ends, which lost 3 bases and 1 base, there was a span of 6 bases. The germline CDR1 and CDR2 sequences are MGHDK and SYGVNS. In DNA form, the CDR3 reads TGTGCCAGCAGTGAGCTCCCCCAAGAGACCCAGTACTTC. Amino acids: CASSELPQETQYF.

This clonotype was observed a handful of times. The chain combines TRBV28 with TRBJ2-3, with 10 bases lining up with TRBD2. Germline lookup yields CDR1 MDHEN and CDR2 SYDVKM. The CDR3 runs 15 residues. Trimming cost V 2 bases and J 6 bases; bases outside gene matches: 5. DNA for the CDR3: TGTGCCAGCAGTTTACCCCTAGCGGGAGTTGATACGCAGTATTTT. Protein sequence: CASSLPLAGVDTQYF.

This clonotype was observed a handful of times. The chain joins TRBV7-9 to TRBJ2-7; D call uncertain. This CDR3 has 13 amino acids. Deletions cut 6 bases from V and 3 bases from J, with 12 bases between. Germline lookup yields CDR1 SEHNR and CDR2 FQNEAQ (reference sequence). CDR3: CASSPSTRYEQYF. In DNA, the CDR3 is TGTGCCAGCAGTCCCTCTACCCGCTACGAGCAGTACTTC.

This clonotype was observed a few times. The chain recombines TRBV5-5 with TRBJ1-2; tentatively, D is TRBD1 (5 bases). Deletions cut 0 bases from V and 7 bases from J, with 13 bases between. In germline, CDR1 is SGHKS, CDR2 YYEKEE (reference sequence). This CDR3 contains 14 residues. The CDR3 is CASSLDGRVPGYTF. CDR3 DNA: TGTGCCAGCAGCTTGGATGGCAGGGTCCCTGGCTACACCTTC.

The chain recombines TRBV20-1 with TRBJ2-5; 7 positions agree with TRBD1. V was pared by 7 bases and J by 5 bases, with 7 bases of the junction left unmatched. The CDR3 runs 12 residues. CDR1 DFQATT and CDR2 SNEGSKA come from the germline V gene (reference sequence). The CDR3 DNA sequence: TGCAGTGTAAGGGGGCCGCGGGAGACCCAGTACTTC. As protein: CSVRGPRETQYF.

V gene TRBV4-2 combines with J gene TRBJ1-1; D is unresolved. The V gene lost 1 base and the J gene lost 0 bases, with 6 bases spanning the gap. The CDR3 consists of 14 residues. The germline CDR1 and CDR2 sequences are LGHNA and YNFKEQ. CDR3 nucleotide sequence: TGTGCCAGCAGCCAAGCCGAGGTGAACACTGAAGCTTTCTTT. Its protein is CASSQAEVNTEAFF.

The table lists this clonotype with a few counts. The chain combines TRBV6-5 with TRBJ2-1; D is tentatively TRBD1 or TRBD2 (5 bases each). Germline V CDR1 and CDR2: MNHEY, SVGAGI. The CDR3 is 14 amino acids. Trimming shortened V by 6 bases and J by 4 bases, and 13 bases separated the two germline ends. The CDR3 DNA reads TGTGCCAGCAGCCTGGGTGGGGGTTACAATGAGCAGTTCTTC. Protein sequence: CASSLGGGYNEQFF.

V and J are TRBV6-6 and TRBJ2-3; TRBD1 aligns across 7 bases. The CDR3 sequence is 14 residues long. Germline CDR1 is MNHNY and CDR2 is SVGAGI (reference sequence). After removal of 5 bases from V and 2 bases from J, the junction contained 4 bases not matched to a gene. The CDR3 bases are TGTGCCAGCAGTGAGGGACAGATCACAGATACGCAGTATTTT. This sequence encodes CASSEGQITDTQYF.

The genes are TRBV28 and TRBJ2-3, with D perhaps TRBD2 (5 bases). The CDR3 sequence is 15 residues long. The ends were cut back, 6 bases at V and 2 bases at J, with 15 bases in the middle. Looked up from germline, CDR1 is MDHEN and CDR2 is SYDVKM. CDR3 in amino acids: CASRGSYGNTDTQYF. The CDR3 nucleotides are TGTGCCAGCAGGGGAAGCTACGGGAACACAGATACGCAGTATTTT.

This clonotype was counted a few times. The gene calls are TRBV6-2 or TRBV6-3 and TRBJ1-5; D not certain. This CDR3 region has 13 residues. Germline values: CDR1 MNHEY, CDR2 SVGEGT. V lost 1 base and J 7 bases, leaving 8 bases between the germline ends. CDR3: CASSYWSGQPQHF. The CDR3 DNA follows: TGTGCCAGCAGTTACTGGTCTGGACAGCCCCAGCATTTT.

This chain links TRBV10-3 with TRBJ1-1; TRBD1 matches 8 bases. Germline CDR1 and CDR2: ENHRY and SYGVKD. Losses at the gene ends were 4 bases for V and 5 bases for J; bases not matched to a gene: 6. The CDR3 length is 14 residues. CDR3 protein: CAISALQGDTEAFF. The CDR3 DNA reads TGTGCCATCAGTGCCCTACAGGGGGATACTGAAGCTTTCTTT.

There are many counts of this clonotype. The V call is TRBV28, the J call TRBJ1-2; no definite D call. The V gene lost 3 bases and the J gene lost 8 bases, with 7 bases spanning the gap. Germline V gives CDR1 MDHEN, CDR2 SYDVKM. This CDR3 is 11 amino acids long. The CDR3 nucleotides read TGTGCCAGCAGTTTCTCGCGGGGCTACACCTTC. It specifies CASSFSRGYTF.

This rearrangement joins TRBV20-1 to TRBJ2-7; 11 nucleotides agree with TRBD2. With V trimmed by 3 bases and J by 6 bases, 4 bases remained unmatched. Germline V gene sequence: CDR1 DFQATT, CDR2 SNEGSKA (reference sequence). This CDR3 comprises 13 residues. CDR3 coding DNA: TGCAGTGCTAGCCCCGGGACTAGCGGCGAGCAGTACTTC. This codes for CSASPGTSGEQYF.

This clonotype turned up a few times. V usage is TRBV28 and J usage is TRBJ2-1; possible D gene TRBD2, 5 bases. Trimming removed 2 bases at V and 4 bases at J, with 15 bases between. Per the germline V gene, CDR1 is MDHEN and CDR2 is SYDVKM. There are 16 residues in the CDR3. CDR3 DNA: TGTGCCAGCAGTTTACGGGCCCAGCGGCAGTACAATGAGCAGTTCTTC. It encodes CASSLRAQRQYNEQFF. Full variable domain (outside the CDR3, taken from reference TRBV28 and TRBJ2-1): DVKVTQSSRYLVKRTGEKVFLECVQDMDHENMFWYRQDPGLGLRLIYFSYDVKMKEKGDIPEGYSVSREKKERFSLILESASTNQTSMYLCASSLRAQRQYNEQFFGPGTRLTVL.

This clonotype was seen only a few times. The J gene is TRBJ2-2, the V gene TRBV5-1; TRBD2 aligns across 7 bases. With 4 bases clipped from V and 5 bases from J, the junction kept 5 bases outside the gene matches. Germline CDR1 SGHRS, CDR2 YFSETQ. This CDR3 spans 14 amino acids. CDR3 in DNA: TGCGCCAGCAGCCGGACTAGTTTGACCGGGGAGCTGTTTTTT. This translates into CASSRTSLTGELFF.

The sample holds a few counts of this clonotype. The chain couples TRBV28 to TRBJ2-7; tentative D call: TRBD1 (5 bases). This CDR3 has 13 residues. Per germline, CDR1 MDHEN and CDR2 SYDVKM. Between the trimmed V and J ends, which lost 6 bases and 0 bases, there was a span of 9 bases. The CDR3 nucleotides are TGTGCCAGCAGGTCCAGGGCCTCCTACGAGCAGTACTTC. This codes for CASRSRASYEQYF.

This clonotype was counted between two and nine times. The rearrangement links TRBV12-3 or TRBV12-4 to TRBJ2-3; 8 positions agree with TRBD1. The CDR3 is made up of 16 amino acids. Trimming cost V 10 bases and J 5 bases; bases outside gene matches: 17. In nucleotides, the CDR3 is TGTGCCATAGAAATGAGGGGTCAGGGGGCTGTAGATACGCAGTATTTT. This gives the protein CAIEMRGQGAVDTQYF.

This clonotype was observed a few times. V and J are TRBV30 and TRBJ1-5; D is undetermined. Trimming removed 1 base from V and 3 bases from J, with 10 bases in between. The CDR3 length is 14 residues. Germline V gene data show CDR1 as GTSNPN and CDR2 as SVGIG (reference sequence). The CDR3 spells CAWSGAQSNQPQHF. In DNA form, the CDR3 reads TGTGCCTGGAGTGGGGCACAGTCCAATCAGCCCCAGCATTTT.

The rearrangement joins TRBV4-3 to TRBJ1-1; 8 bases map to TRBD1. The V and J ends lost 9 bases and 7 bases, in that order; junction bases with no gene match: 7. Germline CDR1 is LGHNA and CDR2 is YSLEER. The CDR3 has 12 residues. The CDR3 reads CASSGGRGEAFF. CDR3 bases: TGCGCCAGTTCAGGGGGCCGGGGTGAAGCTTTCTTT.

This clonotype showed up just a few times. The chain links TRBV20-1 to TRBJ2-1, with 11 bases fitting TRBD2. CDR1 is DFQATT and CDR2 is SNEGSKA in the germline V gene (reference sequence). Trimming took 0 bases from V and 8 from J; bases not matched to a gene: 6. The CDR3 loop spans 15 amino acids. CDR3 sequence (DNA): TGCAGTGCTAGAGATACTAGCGGGAGAGTAGATGAGCAGTTCTTC. Translation gives CSARDTSGRVDEQFF.